The TCR beta chain described here comes from a study of T cell responses to AZD1222 COVID-19 vaccine. Trimming stripped 3 bases from V and 0 bases from J, with 12 bases between. The CDR3 totals 16 residues. Germline lookup yields CDR1 MDHEN and CDR2 SYDVKM. Second-dose schedules of about 4 or about 12 weeks were combined. The data were produced by immunoSEQ multiplex PCR, yet TCRdb's version contains in-frame clones alone and is incomplete. Of about 150,000 clones listed, approximately 87% are singletons. Study-level points and caveats: Researchers took repertoire samples only after the peak T cell response had come. Seropositive at baseline were only a handful of AZD1222 recipients.

Note on this clone: What it binds is unknown.

The chain carries TRBV28 and TRBJ1-3; weak D call: TRBD1 (5 bases). The material sequenced was peripheral blood, taken 28 days after the second AZD1222 dose. The origin of this receptor is an adult who received the AZD1222 COVID-19 vaccine. CDR3 nucleotides: TGTGCCAGCAGTTTGGGACTTCTTATCTCTGGAAACACCATATATTTT. Amino acids: CASSLGLLISGNTIYF.